This T cell receptor beta chain emerged from a study of shared clonotypes between healthy human individuals. Study-wide findings and caveats: The study sampled only blood, and tissue repertoires likely differ.

The V gene's germline CDR1 is MGHRA and CDR2 YSYEKL. This CDR3 spans 17 amino acids. V lost 0 bases and J lost 8, with 19 bases in between. Sequencing used immunoSEQ multiplex PCR; TCRdb keeps in-frame clones, though not all of them. The data contain around 1.4 million clones, around 98.5% of them seen just once; the ten biggest clones take up under 0.45%. Remarks on this clone: What it binds is unknown.

Material for sequencing was naive CD4+ T cells sorted from blood. Subset of the sample: CD45RA+ positively selected. The rearrangement joins TRBV4-1 to TRBJ2-2, with D perhaps TRBD1 (6 bases). This clonotype was obtained from a young man in good health. DNA of the CDR3: TGCGCCAGCAGCCAAGATTCGGGGACAATAGCTGTGGGGGAGCTGTTTTTT. Translating gives CASSQDSGTIAVGELFF.